This TCR beta chain came from a study of blood T cell repertoires in COVID-19 (dated by TCRdb to about 2020). Background for the entire study: Samples covering the acute and convalescent phases of COVID-19 were provided by collaborators in the United States, Italy and Spain. Where available, HLA class I and class II types were obtained from metadata supplied by the sample provider rather than from assay-based typing. The samples were drawn from two sources: the first 160 participants of the ongoing ImmuneRACE study, and 1,000 to 1,500 subjects contributed by 6 global collaborators. The prospective study material was composed of cDNA or gDNA derived from T cells, B-cell-depleted T cells, or PBMCs. The sample metadata nearly always contained a de-identified subject ID, COVID-19 status, age in years and sex. A freely available public database, intended as a resource for researchers studying the immune response to SARS-CoV-2, is where the repertoires were released. Subjects who had been exposed to COVID-19, were actively infected with it, or had recovered from it provided the deeply sampled blood TCRbeta repertoires that made up the dataset.

The immunoSEQ Assay, a bias-controlled multiplex PCR, was used to amplify TCRbeta CDR3 regions from genomic DNA. On the study's bioinformatics: The number of nucleated cells in each sample was estimated by amplification of reference gene primers within the assay. To quantify the absolute abundance of each unique TCRbeta CDR3 rearrangement, sequence reads were collapsed and filtered. For each sample, productive Simpson clonality was calculated as the square root of Simpson's diversity index over productive rearrangements. TCRdb provides this immuneACCESS table in a form limited to in-frame rearrangements. Some clones are lacking; in checked studies, under half of them reflect an unresolved V gene, and why the rest are absent is not known. V and J calls and clone size are as listed in that table; D and trimming were resolved from the DNA. Counted in this sample were 75,000 or so clones; nearly 90% of them appeared once. The top ten constitute about 7.3% of the sample.

The paper as a whole reports these results and caveats: The quantity of clinical and demographic metadata differed by source and by participant and was supplied without curation.

CDR1 and CDR2, per the germline V gene (reference sequence), are GTSNPN and SVGIG. V is shortened by 4 bases, J by 3 bases, and the region joining them spans 19 bases. From the cysteine up to the phenylalanine, the CDR3 has a length of 15 residues. The kept DNA is CDR3 alone, 45 bases in frame from the first base. Of note for this clone: Its specific antigen is unknown. Base quality data are lacking; no much larger clone is found one base away.

Each collaborating institution followed its own protocols to collect whole blood in K2EDTA tubes. Collaborator samples were shipped for TCRbeta analysis as frozen whole blood, isolated PBMCs, or DNA extracted from either sample type. The chain is encoded by TRBV30 joined to TRBJ2-7; TRBD1 could be the D gene, as 6 bases match. The sequence derives from a man aged 65-85 years with acute or convalescent COVID-19. The source material was peripheral blood. In nucleotide form, the sequence is TGTGCCTGGATATCAGGAACAGGGTTAGGCTACGAGCAGTACTTC. Its translation reads: CAWISGTGLGYEQYF.